This TCR beta chain was captured in a study of T cells in Graves' hyperthyroidism and ophthalmopathy. Study results and limitations: The model foresaw ophthalmopathy a median roughly 6.5 months prior to onset. Most thyroid clonotypes expanded above 0.001 appeared in blood too.

Amplified regions were TCR beta CDR3 sequences from RNA transcripts. The HTBI primer set was used in a first-round RT-PCR of the TCR CDR3. TCRdb independently ran MiXCR on the multiplex PCR reads; one entry per CDR3 protein. The table shows almost 500,000 distinct CDR3 sequences, with about 22% occurring only once. A note on this clonotype: Its antigen is not identified. This may arise from a read error, as a much more abundant clone is one base away.

Patients showing uncontrolled infection, other autoimmune disease, pregnancy or lactation were ineligible. In making diagnoses, clinical symptoms, serum thyroxine and TRAb, thyroid ultrasound and orbital computed tomography were all used. The CDR3 loop spans 15 amino acids. Per germline, CDR1 SEHNR and CDR2 FQNEAQ (reference sequence). The clonotype was recovered from a woman between 70 and 85 years old with Graves' ophthalmopathy. Sequencing was performed on blood. This sequence joins TRBV7-9 and TRBJ1-2; D is perhaps TRBD1 (5 bases). DNA for the CDR3: TGCGCCAGCAGCCAATTGGGGACCCAGGAGCGTGGCTACACCTTC. Its protein product is CASSQLGTQERGYTF.